This T cell receptor beta chain was captured by sequencing in a study of T cell changes during pregnancy in multiple sclerosis. There are 13 residues in the CDR3. The germline CDR1 and CDR2 sequences are LNHDA and SQIVND (reference sequence). V trimming: 5 bases; J trimming: 8 bases; junction bases outside the gene matches: 4. Produced via immunoSEQ multiplex PCR; TCRdb's table is partial and in-frame only. Among some 40,000 clones listed, around nine tenths were seen once. The rearrangement links TRBV19 to TRBJ1-2; 11 positions agree with TRBD1. The source is a female donor with multiple sclerosis, enrolled in a pregnancy study. The material was CD4+ T cells from peripheral blood mononuclear cells, obtained in the first trimester of pregnancy. Here the CDR3 reads CASSGQGAYGYTF. The CDR3 DNA reads as TGTGCCAGTAGTGGACAGGGGGCATACGGCTACACCTTC.